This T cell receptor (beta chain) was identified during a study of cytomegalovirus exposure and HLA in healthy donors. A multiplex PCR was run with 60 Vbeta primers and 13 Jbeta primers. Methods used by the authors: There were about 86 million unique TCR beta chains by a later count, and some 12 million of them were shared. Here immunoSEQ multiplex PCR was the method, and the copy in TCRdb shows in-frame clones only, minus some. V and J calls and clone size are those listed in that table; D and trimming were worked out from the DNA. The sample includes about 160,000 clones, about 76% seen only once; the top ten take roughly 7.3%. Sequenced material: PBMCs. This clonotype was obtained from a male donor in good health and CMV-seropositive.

The chain's CDR3 is CASSLRGQGTDTQYF. The CDR3 bases are TGTGCCAGCAGCTTACGGGGACAGGGGACAGATACGCAGTATTTT. The rearrangement uses TRBV7-9 and TRBJ2-3; 10 nucleotides align to TRBD1. Germline lookup yields CDR1 SEHNR and CDR2 FQNEAQ (reference sequence). This CDR3 region has 15 residues. V shed 2 bases, J shed 3 bases, and the junction held 2 bases outside the gene matches.